The next 30 T cell receptor beta chains were all read from a single sample in a study of beta chain features in type 1 diabetes. Sequencing targeted expressed TCRB transcripts, as all isolated RNA had been reverse transcribed. The method was immunoSEQ multiplex PCR; TCRdb's version includes in-frame clones alone and lacks a portion of them. The table shows about 900,000 clones, with about a sixth occurring only once. Material for sequencing was naive CD4+ T cells from blood. Receptors originate from a woman aged 18-29 years in good health.

Only a few counts were recorded for this clone. The gene calls are TRBV10-3 and TRBJ2-5, with TRBD2 identical over 13 bases. The ends lost 3 bases at V and 4 bases at J; junction bases unmatched: 11. This CDR3 has 18 residues. Germline CDR1 reads ENHRY; CDR2 reads SYGVKD. The CDR3 sequence is CAISDRGRRTSGGETQYF. CDR3 DNA: TGTGCCATCAGTGATAGGGGCAGAAGGACTAGCGGGGGAGAGACCCAGTACTTC.

This clone was counted between two and nine times. This CDR3 is CASSSGPGDETQYF. Here the CDR3 DNA reads TGTGCCAGCTCATCGGGACCGGGGGACGAGACCCAGTACTTC. The V and J genes are TRBV18 and TRBJ2-5, with D perhaps TRBD2 (6 bases). Germline V CDR1 and CDR2: KGHSH, LQKENI. V was shortened by 5 bases and J by 5 bases, with 15 bases between the two germline ends. This CDR3 is 14 amino acids long.

V is TRBV28 and J is TRBJ2-3; D remains ambiguous. The CDR3 has 14 amino acids. V lost 5 bases, J lost 2 bases, and 11 bases lay in between. Germline V CDR1 and CDR2: MDHEN, SYDVKM. DNA of the CDR3: TGTGCCAGCAGTCCCCCGATCCCCACAGATACGCAGTATTTT. Protein: CASSPPIPTDTQYF. The full variable domain, with the rest looked up from reference TRBV28 and TRBJ2-3, is DVKVTQSSRYLVKRTGEKVFLECVQDMDHENMFWYRQDPGLGLRLIYFSYDVKMKEKGDIPEGYSVSREKKERFSLILESASTNQTSMYLCASSPPIPTDTQYFGPGTRLTVL.

This clone was seen a few times. The chain combines TRBV7-2 with TRBJ2-3; D might be TRBD2 (6 bases). This CDR3 spans 15 amino acids. Deletions cut 6 bases from V and 0 bases from J, with 13 bases between. Germline V gene data show CDR1 as SGHTA and CDR2 as FQGNSA. Written as DNA, the CDR3 is TGTGCCAGCAGAGCTTGGGCGGGGAGCACAGATACGCAGTATTTT. As protein: CASRAWAGSTDTQYF. The whole variable domain, remainder taken from reference TRBV7-2 and TRBJ2-3, is GAGVSQSPSNKVTEKGKDVELRCDPISGHTALYWYRQSLGQGLEFLIYFQGNSAPDKSGLPSDRFSAERTGGSVSTLTIQRTQQEDSAVYLCASRAWAGSTDTQYFGPGTRLTVL.

The table lists this clone with a few counts. The chain has TRBV19 and TRBJ2-7; the match to TRBD2 covers 7 bases. Per the germline V gene, CDR1 is LNHDA and CDR2 is SQIVND (reference sequence). V was clipped by 3 bases and J by 1 base; unmatched bases: 6. The CDR3 runs to 15 residues. The CDR3 loop is CASSMLASGSYEQYF. DNA of the CDR3: TGTGCCAGTAGTATGTTGGCTAGCGGTTCCTACGAGCAGTACTTC.

The chain's CDR3 is CASSPTSLGGETQYF. The CDR3 nucleotides read TGTGCCAGCAGCCCGACTAGCCTCGGGGGGGAGACCCAGTACTTC. The rearrangement joins TRBV9 to TRBJ2-5; 7 bases line up with TRBD2. The V gene's germline CDR1 is SGDLS and CDR2 YYNGEE. This CDR3 is 15 amino acids long. With 4 bases clipped from V and 5 bases from J, the junction kept 11 bases outside the gene matches.

The CDR3 sequence is CSVEDGVKNIQYF. The CDR3 nucleotides are TGCAGCGTTGAAGATGGCGTTAAAAACATTCAGTACTTC. The chain is built from TRBV29-1 and TRBJ2-4; no clear D gene. The V end was cut by 0 bases, the J end by 4 bases, with 7 bases between. This CDR3 has 13 amino acids. Germline CDR1 reads SQVTM; CDR2 reads ANQGSEA.

The V gene is TRBV7-9, the J gene TRBJ2-7, with D hard to call. Per the germline V gene, CDR1 is SEHNR and CDR2 is FQNEAQ (reference sequence). This CDR3 has 15 amino acids. V was trimmed by 1 base and J by 0 bases, leaving 10 bases between them. CDR3 bases: TGTGCCAGCAGCTTAGGGGGATCTAGCTCCTACGAGCAGTACTTC. The encoded protein is CASSLGGSSSYEQYF.

This clone was picked up a small number of times. The J gene is TRBJ2-7, the V gene TRBV7-2; 9 bases line up with TRBD2. V dropped 4 bases and J dropped 4; count of bases not matched to a gene: 11. The CDR3 is 16 amino acids. CDR1 SGHTA and CDR2 FQGNSA come from the germline V gene. CDR3 residues: CASSSRSSGSKYEQYF. The CDR3 region has the DNA TGTGCCAGCAGCTCCCGGAGTAGCGGGAGTAAGTACGAGCAGTACTTC.

The chain employs TRBV19 and TRBJ2-1; 11 positions match TRBD2. The V segment lost 4 bases and the J segment 8 bases; nucleotides outside the gene matches: 7. Germline V CDR1 and CDR2: LNHDA, SQIVND (reference sequence). CDR3 length equals 15 residues. The DNA for the CDR3 is TGTGCCAGTAGTAGAAGACTAGCGGGACTCGATGAGCAGTTCTTC. Its protein is CASSRRLAGLDEQFF.

Remarks on this clone: The sample holds other DNA sequences that translate to the same CDR3. V gene TRBV28 combines with J gene TRBJ2-2; D not resolved. The CDR3 consists of 14 residues. Between the trimmed V and J ends, which lost 8 bases and 0 bases, there was a span of 10 bases. CDR1 and CDR2 from the germline V gene are MDHEN and SYDVKM. This CDR3 is CASCRVTNTGELFF. Written as DNA, the CDR3 is TGTGCCAGCTGTCGGGTTACGAACACCGGGGAGCTGTTTTTT.

V usage is TRBV7-9 and J usage is TRBJ2-5; 7 bases fit TRBD1. V dropped 3 bases and J dropped 0; count of bases not matched to a gene: 7. This CDR3 is built from 16 residues. Germline CDR1 is SEHNR and CDR2 is FQNEAQ (reference sequence). In DNA, the CDR3 is TGTGCCAGCAGCTTTACAGGGGCCGGGTACCAAGAGACCCAGTACTTC. Translating gives CASSFTGAGYQETQYF.

The sample holds a few counts of this clone. The chain is built from TRBV2 and TRBJ1-1; TRBD1 matches at 7 bases. Germline values: CDR1 SNHLY, CDR2 FYNNEI. The CDR3 extends over 13 amino acids. After removal of 5 bases from V and 3 bases from J, the junction contained 3 bases not matched to a gene. The CDR3: CASSQDRHTEAFF. In DNA form, the CDR3 reads TGTGCCAGCAGTCAGGACAGGCACACTGAAGCTTTCTTT.

This clone was observed a few times. The J gene is TRBJ2-3, the V gene TRBV2; 12 nucleotides line up with TRBD2. CDR3 size: 19 residues. The J segment lost 2 bases and the V segment lost 7 bases, leaving 16 bases of the junction unmatched. Germline V gives CDR1 SNHLY, CDR2 FYNNEI. This CDR3 is CASIPGLAGGPGYTDTQYF. CDR3 sequence (DNA): TGTGCCAGCATCCCCGGGCTAGCGGGAGGGCCGGGCTACACAGATACGCAGTATTTT.

This clone was recorded a few times. The sample contains more than one DNA sequence encoding this CDR3. The chain recombines TRBV7-2 with TRBJ2-7; 8 bases fit TRBD1. Germline trimming cut 5 bases from V and 0 bases from J; bases unmatched to any gene: 3. The germline gives CDR1 SGHTA, CDR2 FQGNSA. The length of the CDR3 is 14 residues. This chain's CDR3 is CASSPDRASYEQYF. The CDR3 DNA follows: TGTGCCAGCAGCCCGGACAGGGCCTCCTACGAGCAGTACTTC.

The chain links TRBV7-2 to TRBJ2-3, with a tentative D call TRBD2 (6 bases). The CDR3 contains 14 residues. The V gene's germline CDR1 is SGHTA and CDR2 FQGNSA. The ends were cut back, 2 bases at V and 6 bases at J, with 12 bases in the middle. CDR3 protein: CASSLTTGVDTQYF. The CDR3 DNA reads TGTGCCAGCAGCTTAACGACGGGAGTTGATACGCAGTATTTT.

This clone was picked up a small number of times. The gene calls are TRBV18 and TRBJ2-6, with D perhaps TRBD1 (5 bases). The CDR3 is made up of 15 amino acids. Looked up from germline, CDR1 is KGHSH and CDR2 is LQKENI. V lost 4 bases and J lost 0, with 7 bases in between. CDR3 DNA sequence: TGTGCCAGCTCACTAGACAGCTCTGGGGCCAACGTCCTGACTTTC. Encoded protein: CASSLDSSGANVLTF.

This clone was recorded a few times. The V gene is TRBV28, the J gene TRBJ2-3, with D uncertain. Trimming left V 3 bases short and J 11 bases short, with 12 bases between. The CDR3 contains 12 residues. Per germline, CDR1 MDHEN and CDR2 SYDVKM. The CDR3 DNA sequence: TGTGCCAGCAGTTTGAACCTAGGCAAGCAGTATTTT. As protein: CASSLNLGKQYF.

The chain joins TRBV29-1 to TRBJ1-1, with D unclear. V lost 4 bases and J 3 bases, leaving 12 bases between the germline ends. Germline V gene sequence: CDR1 SQVTM, CDR2 ANQGSEA. The CDR3 is 13 residues long. CDR3: CSVVAGSYTEAFF. CDR3 coding DNA: TGCAGCGTTGTCGCCGGGTCTTACACTGAAGCTTTCTTT.

This clone came up a few times. CDR3 in DNA: TGCGCCAGCAGCCAAGATTGGGGACTAGCAGGGGGGGATGAGCAGTTCTTC. Protein: CASSQDWGLAGGDEQFF. This sequence joins TRBV4-3 and TRBJ2-1, with 9 bases identical to TRBD2. Trimming removed 0 bases from V and 8 bases from J; junction bases left unmatched: 11. CDR3 length: 17 residues. Germline lookup yields CDR1 LGHNA and CDR2 YSLEER.

The table lists this clone with a few counts. This rearrangement joins TRBV5-1 to TRBJ2-7; TRBD2 is a possible D gene (8 bases). The CDR3 has 16 residues. Trimming pared 4 bases from V and 2 bases from J, leaving 19 bases between. Looked up from germline, CDR1 is SGHRS and CDR2 is YFSETQ. CDR3 residues: CASSPGGGTHPYEQYF. Here the CDR3 DNA reads TGCGCCAGCAGCCCGGGAGGGGGCACCCACCCCTACGAGCAGTACTTC.

This chain connects TRBV18 to TRBJ2-7; 10 nucleotides agree with TRBD2. The CDR3 is 15 amino acids. CDR1 and CDR2 (germline): KGHSH, LQKENI. Trimming cost V 3 bases and J 6 bases; bases outside gene matches: 8. This CDR3 reads CASSPSGRRRIEQYF. The CDR3 DNA is TGTGCCAGCTCACCTAGCGGGAGGAGGAGGATCGAGCAGTACTTC.

This clone was picked up a small number of times. The chain recombines TRBV6-5 with TRBJ1-3; D not certain. The CDR3 totals 14 residues. Germline-derived CDR1 and CDR2 are MNHEY and SVGAGI. V lost 6 bases to trimming and J lost 0 bases, with 9 bases between them. CDR3 residues: CASSALSSGNTIYF. CDR3 DNA: TGTGCCAGCAGCGCCCTAAGCTCTGGAAACACCATATATTTT.

The genes are TRBV28 and TRBJ1-2, with TRBD1 matching 8 bases. The CDR3 has 14 residues. In germline, CDR1 is MDHEN, CDR2 SYDVKM. The V and J ends lost 6 bases and 4 bases, in that order; junction bases with no gene match: 7. This CDR3 reads CASRSDREPYGYTF. The CDR3 nucleotides are TGTGCCAGCAGGTCGGACAGGGAGCCCTATGGCTACACCTTC.

The chain couples TRBV5-1 to TRBJ2-1; TRBD2 matches 9 bases. There are 15 residues in the CDR3. The germline gives CDR1 SGHRS, CDR2 YFSETQ. Trimming cost V 0 bases and J 8 bases; bases outside gene matches: 6. The CDR3 region has the DNA TGCGCCAGCAGCTTGGTAGTAGCGGGAGATTATGAGCAGTTCTTC. Its translation: CASSLVVAGDYEQFF. Together with reference TRBV5-1 and TRBJ2-1, the CDR3 gives the full variable domain: KAGVTQTPRYLIKTRGQQVTLSCSPISGHRSVSWYQQTPGQGLQFLFEYFSETQRNKGNFPGRFSGRQFSNSRSEMNVSTLELGDSALYLCASSLVVAGDYEQFFGPGTRLTVL.

This clone has only a few counts. V usage is TRBV6-6 and J usage is TRBJ1-1, with TRBD1 as a possible D gene (5 bases). The germline V gene has CDR1 MNHNY and CDR2 SVGAGI (reference sequence). The V gene lost 5 bases and the J gene lost 7 bases, with 20 bases spanning the gap. This CDR3 is 15 amino acids long. The CDR3 here is CASSRPRNRKFEAFF. CDR3 sequence (DNA): TGTGCCAGCAGTCGGCCCCGGAACAGGAAGTTTGAAGCTTTCTTT.

This clone was observed many times. This rearrangement joins TRBV14 to TRBJ2-4; a possible D gene is TRBD1 (5 bases). V lost 4 bases and J lost 7, with 8 bases in between. Germline assignment: CDR1 SGHDN and CDR2 FVKESK. The CDR3 runs 12 residues. The CDR3 region is CASSPAGNIQYF. The DNA for the CDR3 is TGTGCCAGCAGCCCGGCAGGGAACATTCAGTACTTC.

The chain employs TRBV28 and TRBJ2-7; 9 positions agree with TRBD1. The CDR3 is 13 residues long. The V gene end was trimmed by 7 bases and the J gene end by 5 bases; junction bases not matched to a gene: 6. CDR1 and CDR2 (germline): MDHEN, SYDVKM. CDR3 coding DNA: TGTGCCAGCACCCTTGACAGGGGGGACGAGCAGTACTTC. Protein: CASTLDRGDEQYF.

This clone was observed a few times. V is TRBV11-2 and J is TRBJ2-1; 9 nucleotides line up with TRBD2. The CDR3 consists of 16 residues. V was pared by 3 bases and J by 8 bases, with 11 bases of the junction left unmatched. Per germline, CDR1 SGHAT and CDR2 FQNNGV. The CDR3 DNA is TGTGCCAGCAGCTTCCTAGCGGGGCTATATGGCGATGAGCAGTTCTTC. This codes for CASSFLAGLYGDEQFF.

The sample holds a few counts of this clone. The rearrangement uses TRBV7-8 and TRBJ2-7; the D gene is possibly TRBD2 (6 bases). CDR1 and CDR2 from the germline V gene are SGHVS and FQNEAQ. The CDR3 contains 14 residues. V lost 5 bases and J 6 bases, leaving 17 bases between the germline ends. The chain's CDR3 is CASSMIAESGEQYF. CDR3 bases: TGTGCCAGCAGCATGATAGCGGAGTCAGGCGAGCAGTACTTC.